The source of this T cell receptor beta chain is a study of cytomegalovirus exposure and HLA in healthy donors. In the study overall: T cells numbering about 179 million yielded roughly 120 million unique TCR beta sequences in an earlier analysis.

Study results and limitations: For most TCR sequences rarity was the rule, although some public TCRs occurred in many donors. Association of approximately 18,000 TCR beta sequences with HLA alleles was found at 0.05 false discovery rate in a later analysis. When a later analysis compared HLA-associated TCR beta chains with equally common others, the HLA-associated chains turned out to be more clonally expanded and to have lower generation probabilities.

As regards this clone: The antigen is undetermined.

The CDR3 contains 14 residues. V was shortened by 4 bases and J by 2 bases, with 12 bases between the two germline ends. CDR1 is SGHRS, CDR2 YFSETQ, per germline. Primers included in the PCR were 60 Vbeta and 13 Jbeta primers. Using immunoSEQ multiplex PCR, the repertoire was profiled, and TCRdb retains in-frame clones only, with some absent. The sample has about 120,000 clones; approximately 75% are singletons. The receptor's source is a woman aged 45-65 years in good health and CMV-seronegative. Sequencing used PBMCs. The rearrangement uses TRBV5-1 and TRBJ1-1; D remains ambiguous. The CDR3 loop reads CASSQSGPNTEAFF. In DNA, the CDR3 is TGCGCCAGCAGCCAATCGGGTCCTAACACTGAAGCTTTCTTT.